Sequencing of this TCR beta chain was carried out in a study of OX40 agonist ivuxolimab in advanced cancers. The table lists this clone with a count of one. Generated by immunoSEQ multiplex PCR, the TCRdb table keeps only in-frame clones and is missing some. The sample shows 94,000 or so clones, 84% of them seen only once. Trimming took off 3 bases at V and 8 bases at J, with 10 bases between the two ends. The CDR3 length is 12 residues. Germline CDR1 reads SEHNR; CDR2 reads FQNEAQ (reference sequence). The V gene is TRBV7-9, the J gene TRBJ1-1; no clear D gene. This clonotype was sampled from an adult with an advanced solid tumor such as melanoma, head and neck, liver or kidney cancer. Sequenced material: CD4+ or CD8+ T cells sorted from blood, taken in a trial of the OX40 agonist ivuxolimab. DNA for the CDR3: TGTGCCAGCAGCTTGATGCGAGAAGAAGCTTTCTTT. This translates into CASSLMREEAFF.